Each of the 13 T cell receptor beta chains below was sequenced from the same sample in a study of molecular identifiers for immune sequencing clone quantification. TCRdb re-derived calls from the PCR reads in MiXCR, one entry per CDR3 protein. This sample has 75,000 to 100,000 distinct CDR3 sequences, with around a fifth found just once. Sequences were obtained from naive CD8+ T cells from blood, with Jurkat cell RNA spiked in. The sample's subset: FACS-sorted CD8+CD4-CCR7+CD45RA+ naive T cells. These receptors came from a human donor in good health. Some libraries in this study had Jurkat cell RNA spiked in.

This clonotype was picked up many times. The chain joins TRBV28 to TRBJ2-7; the D is unclear. With 5 bases removed from V and 6 bases from J, the gap between germline ends came to 14 bases. This CDR3 has 13 amino acids. The germline V gene encodes CDR1 MDHEN and CDR2 SYDVKM. In nucleotides, the CDR3 is TGTGCCAGCAGTCTCCTCGCCGGCCCCGAGCAGTACTTC. Protein product: CASSLLAGPEQYF.

At least ten counts were recorded for this clonotype. The chain is built from TRBV12-3 or TRBV12-4 and TRBJ2-7, with D hard to call. The V gene lost 3 bases and the J gene lost 5 bases, with 5 bases spanning the gap. CDR3 length: 11 amino acids. This CDR3 reads CASSFGHEQYF. Written as DNA, the CDR3 is TGTGCCAGCAGTTTCGGGCACGAGCAGTACTTC.

This clonotype showed up many times. The chain carries TRBV19 and TRBJ2-7; TRBD2 agrees at 10 bases. Trimming removed 3 bases from V and 6 bases from J; junction bases left unmatched: 8. Germline V gene lookup returns CDR1 LNHDA and CDR2 SQIVND (reference sequence). The length of the CDR3 is 15 residues. CDR3 sequence (DNA): TGTGCCAGTAGTATTTCGGCTAGCGGGAGTGTCGAGCAGTACTTC. Protein sequence: CASSISASGSVEQYF. The entire variable domain, with the rest obtained from reference TRBV19 and TRBJ2-7, is as follows: DGGITQSPKYLFRKEGQNVTLSCEQNLNHDAMYWYRQDPGQGLRLIYYSQIVNDFQKGDIAEGYSVSREKKESFPLTVTSAQKNPTAFYLCASSISASGSVEQYFGPGTRLTVT.

This chain connects TRBV9 to TRBJ2-7; 8 bases agree with TRBD2. The CDR3 contains 15 residues. From germline, CDR1 is SGDLS and CDR2 YYNGEE. The ends lost 4 bases at V and 0 bases at J; junction bases unmatched: 6. DNA for the CDR3: TGTGCCAGCAGCCCAGCGGGGGACCCCTCCTACGAGCAGTACTTC. This sequence encodes CASSPAGDPSYEQYF.

This clonotype has just a few counts. The gene calls are TRBV27 and TRBJ1-1, with TRBD1 matching 8 bases. This CDR3 region has 15 residues. Germline V gene lookup returns CDR1 MNHEY and CDR2 SMNVEV (reference sequence). V shed 4 bases and J 0 bases; nucleotides not matched to a gene: 4. The CDR3 region has the DNA TGTGCCAGCAGTTCCATGACAGGGGTGAACACTGAAGCTTTCTTT. It translates to CASSSMTGVNTEAFF.

In regard to this clonotype: A clone one base away is much larger, so this may be a read error. The gene calls are TRBV12-2 and TRBJ2-5; no DNA check was done on the table's D call, TRBD2. TRBV12-2 is recorded as a pseudogene. This CDR3 region has 18 residues. In nucleotides, the CDR3 is TGTGCAAGTCGCCCACCCGGGCACTTTGGAGGGGACCAAGAGACCCAGTACTTC. This sequence encodes CASRPPGHFGGDQETQYF.

This clonotype was detected a few times. This chain joins TRBV5-4 and TRBJ2-7; possible D gene TRBD2, 5 bases. CDR1 and CDR2 from the germline V gene are SGHNT and YYREEE (reference sequence). The CDR3 contains 15 residues. V lost 4 bases and J 1 base, leaving 15 bases between the germline ends. The CDR3 is CASSTGLSRSYEQYF. In DNA, the CDR3 is TGTGCCAGCAGCACTGGACTCTCCAGATCCTACGAGCAGTACTTC.

At least ten counts were recorded for this clonotype. The V gene is TRBV6-5, the J gene TRBJ1-2; no reliable D call. The V gene's germline CDR1 is MNHEY and CDR2 SVGAGI. The CDR3 is made up of 15 amino acids. V lost 5 bases, J lost 4 bases, and 17 bases lay in between. In nucleotides, the CDR3 is TGTGCCAGCAGTACCTCCTCGGCCGGAAGCTATGGCTACACCTTC. It yields the protein CASSTSSAGSYGYTF.

Notes on this clonotype: An end of the junction does not agree with germline; a read error may underlie this. The chain is built from TRBV12-3 or TRBV12-4 and TRBJ2-7; 7 bases line up with TRBD1. This CDR3 has 14 residues. CDR3 loop: CTSSITQGYDEQYF. The CDR3 DNA follows: TGTACCAGCAGTATCACACAGGGGTACGACGAGCAGTACTTC.

The sample holds many counts of this clonotype. The chain combines TRBV6-5 with TRBJ2-2; perhaps TRBD2 as D (5 bases). CDR1 is MNHEY and CDR2 is SVGAGI in the germline V gene. This CDR3 has 13 residues. V was trimmed by 8 bases and J by 3 bases, leaving 10 bases between them. The CDR3 DNA sequence: TGTGCCAGCGGTGACGGGGACACCGGGGAGCTGTTTTTT. It encodes CASGDGDTGELFF.

In regard to this clonotype: A single base separates this from a much larger clone, so it may be a read error. For the CDR3, the DNA is TGTGCCACCGGCAGAGATGGCCAGGGCACCTACGAGCAGTACTTC. It encodes CATGRDGQGTYEQYF. The chain is built from TRBV15 and TRBJ2-7, with a tentative D call TRBD1 (5 bases). The CDR3 consists of 15 residues. The V gene's germline CDR1 is LNHNV and CDR2 YYDKDF (reference sequence).

In its sample, this clonotype was seen many times. The rearrangement joins TRBV12-3 or TRBV12-4 to TRBJ2-4; 9 nucleotides line up with TRBD2. The CDR3 consists of 14 residues. V lost 8 bases and J lost 0; bases outside the gene matches: 2. The CDR3 DNA reads as TGTGCCAGCCTAGCGGGGCTAGCCAAAAACATTCAGTACTTC. Translating gives CASLAGLAKNIQYF.

This clonotype showed up many times. V and J are TRBV12-3 or TRBV12-4 and TRBJ1-1, with D possibly being TRBD1 (5 bases). This CDR3 spans 16 amino acids. Trimming cost V 1 base and J 7 bases, with 19 bases left between them. The CDR3 loop reads CASSLEEGRGEIEAFF. In nucleotides, the CDR3 is TGTGCCAGCAGTTTAGAGGAGGGTCGGGGGGAGATTGAAGCTTTCTTT.